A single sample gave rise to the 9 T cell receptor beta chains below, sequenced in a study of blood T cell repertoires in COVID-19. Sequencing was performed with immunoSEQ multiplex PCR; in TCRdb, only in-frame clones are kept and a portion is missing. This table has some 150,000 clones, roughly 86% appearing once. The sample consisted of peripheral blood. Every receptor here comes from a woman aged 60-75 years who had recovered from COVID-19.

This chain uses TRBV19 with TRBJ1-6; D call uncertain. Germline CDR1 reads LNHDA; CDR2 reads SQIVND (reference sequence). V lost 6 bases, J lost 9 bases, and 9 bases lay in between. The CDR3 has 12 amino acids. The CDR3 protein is CASSYSGSPLHF. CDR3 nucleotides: TGTGCCAGTAGCTATAGCGGTTCACCCCTCCACTTT.

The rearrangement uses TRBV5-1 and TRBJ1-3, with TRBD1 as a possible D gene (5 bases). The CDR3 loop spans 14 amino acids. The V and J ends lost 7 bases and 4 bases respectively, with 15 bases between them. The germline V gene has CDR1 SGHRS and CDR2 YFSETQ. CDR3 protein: CASGPGGTGNTIYF. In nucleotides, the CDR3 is TGCGCCAGCGGCCCGGGAGGGACCGGAAACACCATATATTTT.

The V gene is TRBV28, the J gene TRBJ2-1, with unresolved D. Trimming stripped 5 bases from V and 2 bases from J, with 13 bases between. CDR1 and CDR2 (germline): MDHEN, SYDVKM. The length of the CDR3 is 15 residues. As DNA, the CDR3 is TGTGCCAGCAGTCCCCCTAGTCCCGCCTACAATGAGCAGTTCTTC. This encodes CASSPPSPAYNEQFF. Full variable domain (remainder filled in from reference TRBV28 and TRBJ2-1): DVKVTQSSRYLVKRTGEKVFLECVQDMDHENMFWYRQDPGLGLRLIYFSYDVKMKEKGDIPEGYSVSREKKERFSLILESASTNQTSMYLCASSPPSPAYNEQFFGPGTRLTVL.

This chain's CDR3 is CASSLVAGGGTEAFF. As DNA, the CDR3 is TGTGCCAGCAGCTTAGTAGCCGGGGGAGGGACTGAAGCTTTCTTT. The V gene is TRBV7-8, the J gene TRBJ1-1; a possible D gene is TRBD1 (5 bases). The germline V and J ends were trimmed by 1 base and 5 bases, with 14 bases remaining between them. The CDR3 sequence is 15 residues long. The germline V gene encodes CDR1 SGHVS and CDR2 FQNEAQ.

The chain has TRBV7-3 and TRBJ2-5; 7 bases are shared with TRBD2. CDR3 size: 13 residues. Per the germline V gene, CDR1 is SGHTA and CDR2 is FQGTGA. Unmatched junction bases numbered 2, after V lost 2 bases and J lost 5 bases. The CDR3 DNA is TGTGCCAGCAGCTTAGGACTAGGCGAGACCCAGTACTTC. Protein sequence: CASSLGLGETQYF.

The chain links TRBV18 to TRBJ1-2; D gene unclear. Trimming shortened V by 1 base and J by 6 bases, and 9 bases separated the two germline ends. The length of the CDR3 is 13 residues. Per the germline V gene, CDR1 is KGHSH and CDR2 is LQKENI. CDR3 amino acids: CASSPRGGDGYTF. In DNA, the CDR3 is TGTGCCAGCTCACCACGGGGAGGCGATGGCTACACCTTC.

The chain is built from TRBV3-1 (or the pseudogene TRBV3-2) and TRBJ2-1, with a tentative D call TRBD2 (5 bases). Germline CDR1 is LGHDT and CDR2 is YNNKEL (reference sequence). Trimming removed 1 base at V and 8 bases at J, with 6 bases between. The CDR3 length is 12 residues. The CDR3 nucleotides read TGTGCCAGCAGCCAAGGAGGGTATGAGCAGTTCTTC. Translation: CASSQGGYEQFF.

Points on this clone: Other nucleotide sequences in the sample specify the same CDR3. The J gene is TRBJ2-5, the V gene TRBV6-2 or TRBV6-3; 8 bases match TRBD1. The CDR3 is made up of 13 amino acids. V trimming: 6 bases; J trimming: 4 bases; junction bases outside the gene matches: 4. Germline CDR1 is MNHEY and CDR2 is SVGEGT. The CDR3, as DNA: TGTGCCAGCAGCAGGGGGCTTGGAGAGACCCAGTACTTC. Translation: CASSRGLGETQYF.

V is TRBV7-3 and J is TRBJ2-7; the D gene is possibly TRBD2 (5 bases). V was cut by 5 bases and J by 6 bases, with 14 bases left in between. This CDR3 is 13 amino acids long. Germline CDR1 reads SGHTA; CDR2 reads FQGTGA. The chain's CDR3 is CASSPWAAGEQYF. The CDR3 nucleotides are TGTGCCAGCAGCCCCTGGGCGGCGGGCGAGCAGTACTTC.